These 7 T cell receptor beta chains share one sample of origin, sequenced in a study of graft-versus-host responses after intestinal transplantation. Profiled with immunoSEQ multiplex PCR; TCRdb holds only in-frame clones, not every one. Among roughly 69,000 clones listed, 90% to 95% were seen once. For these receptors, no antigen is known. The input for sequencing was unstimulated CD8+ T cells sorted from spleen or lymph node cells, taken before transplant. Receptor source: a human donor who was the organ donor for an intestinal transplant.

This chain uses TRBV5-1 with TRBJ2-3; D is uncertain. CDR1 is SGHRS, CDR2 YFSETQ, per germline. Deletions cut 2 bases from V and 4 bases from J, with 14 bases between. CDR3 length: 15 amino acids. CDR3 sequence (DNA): TGCGCCAGCAGCTTTCGACTGTATGGAGCAGATACGCAGTATTTT. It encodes CASSFRLYGADTQYF. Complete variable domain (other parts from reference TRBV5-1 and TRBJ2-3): KAGVTQTPRYLIKTRGQQVTLSCSPISGHRSVSWYQQTPGQGLQFLFEYFSETQRNKGNFPGRFSGRQFSNSRSEMNVSTLELGDSALYLCASSFRLYGADTQYFGPGTRLTVL.

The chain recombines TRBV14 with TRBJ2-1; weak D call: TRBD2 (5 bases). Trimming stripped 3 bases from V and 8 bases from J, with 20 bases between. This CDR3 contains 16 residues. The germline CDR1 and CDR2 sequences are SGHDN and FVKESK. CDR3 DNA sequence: TGTGCCAGCAGCCAGTGGAACAGCGGCCCCGTACATGAGCAGTTCTTC. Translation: CASSQWNSGPVHEQFF.

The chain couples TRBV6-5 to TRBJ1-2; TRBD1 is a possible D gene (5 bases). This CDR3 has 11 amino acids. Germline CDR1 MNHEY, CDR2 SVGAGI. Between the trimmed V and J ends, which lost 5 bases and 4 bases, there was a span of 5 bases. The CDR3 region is CASSRGYGYTF. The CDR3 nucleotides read TGTGCCAGCAGTAGGGGCTATGGCTACACCTTC.

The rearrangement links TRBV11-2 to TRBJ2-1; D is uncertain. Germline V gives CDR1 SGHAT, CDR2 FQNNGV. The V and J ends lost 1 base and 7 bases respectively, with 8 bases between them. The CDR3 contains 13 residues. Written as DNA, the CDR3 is TGTGCCAGCAGCTTAGGAACGGTGAATGAGCAGTTCTTC. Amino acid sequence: CASSLGTVNEQFF.

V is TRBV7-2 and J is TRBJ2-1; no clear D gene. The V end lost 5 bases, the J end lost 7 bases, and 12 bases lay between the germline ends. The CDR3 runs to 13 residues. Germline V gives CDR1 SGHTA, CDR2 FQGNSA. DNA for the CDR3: TGTGCCAGCAGCAACGGTGGAGTGAATGAGCAGTTCTTC. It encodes CASSNGGVNEQFF.

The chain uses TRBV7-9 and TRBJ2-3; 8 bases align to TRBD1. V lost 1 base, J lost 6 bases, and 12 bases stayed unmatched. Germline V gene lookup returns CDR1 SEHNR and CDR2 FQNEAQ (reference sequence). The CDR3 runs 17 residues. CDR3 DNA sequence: TGTGCCAGCAGCTTAGTTGGAGGGACAGGCGATTGGGATACGCAGTATTTT. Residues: CASSLVGGTGDWDTQYF.

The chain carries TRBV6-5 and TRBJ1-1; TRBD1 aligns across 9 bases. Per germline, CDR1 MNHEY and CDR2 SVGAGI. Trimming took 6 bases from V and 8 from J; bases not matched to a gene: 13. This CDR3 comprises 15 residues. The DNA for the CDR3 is TGTGCCAGCAGCTATTACAGGGGGCGAGGAGTGGAAGCTTTCTTT. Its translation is CASSYYRGRGVEAFF.